Each of the 25 T cell receptor beta chains below was sequenced from the same sample in a study of T cells after posttransplantation cyclophosphamide. Data came from immunoSEQ multiplex PCR; TCRdb stores just in-frame clones and leaves some out. Here the sample spans tens of thousands of clones, 86% being singletons. Sequenced input: PBMCs. All receptors derive from a man aged 45-65 years.

The J gene is TRBJ1-6, the V gene TRBV5-4; D gene ambiguous. The CDR3 runs to 16 residues. Trimming stripped 0 bases from V and 9 bases from J, with 16 bases between. Per the germline V gene, CDR1 is SGHNT and CDR2 is YYREEE (reference sequence). The CDR3 DNA reads TGTGCCAGCAGCTTGGACGCAGCCGGGTTCGGTTCACCCCTCCACTTT. Protein sequence: CASSLDAAGFGSPLHF. Supplemented by reference TRBV5-4 and TRBJ1-6, the full variable domain reads ETGVTQSPTHLIKTRGQQVTLRCSSQSGHNTVSWYQQALGQGPQFIFQYYREEENGRGNFPPRFSGLQFPNYSSELNVNALELDDSALYLCASSLDAAGFGSPLHFGNGTRLTVT.

The chain links TRBV7-2 to TRBJ1-5; TRBD1 agrees at 11 bases. The CDR3 runs 15 residues. Germline lookup yields CDR1 SGHTA and CDR2 FQGNSA. The junction had 8 bases not matched to a gene; V was cut back by 8 bases and J by 5 bases. The CDR3 DNA sequence: TGTGCCAGCTCCCGGCAGGGACAGGGGGATCAGCCCCAGCATTTT. This gives the protein CASSRQGQGDQPQHF.

V gene TRBV5-8 combines with J gene TRBJ1-2; 10 nucleotides line up with TRBD1. Germline V gene data show CDR1 as SGHTS and CDR2 as YDEGEE. The CDR3 covers 14 residues. V lost 3 bases, J lost 7 bases, and 6 bases stayed unmatched. The CDR3 DNA reads TGTGCCAGCAGCTCGGGACAGGGGAGAAGTGGCTACACCTTC. Amino acid sequence: CASSSGQGRSGYTF.

CDR3 in amino acids: CASSIGGTGGYTGELFF. DNA for the CDR3: TGTGCCAGTAGTATAGGCGGGACAGGAGGGTACACCGGGGAGCTGTTTTTT. The J gene is TRBJ2-2, the V gene TRBV19, with 8 nucleotides matching TRBD1. The CDR3 covers 17 residues. The ends lost 1 base at V and 3 bases at J; junction bases unmatched: 7. Germline CDR1 LNHDA, CDR2 SQIVND (reference sequence).

J is TRBJ1-6 and V is TRBV4-3, with TRBD1 matching over 9 bases. Per germline, CDR1 LGHNA and CDR2 YSLEER. With 1 base clipped from V and 9 bases from J, the junction kept 4 bases outside the gene matches. This CDR3 spans 15 amino acids. CDR3 DNA sequence: TGCGCCAGCAGCCAAGGCGACAGGGGGAGTTCACCCCTCCACTTT. Encoded protein: CASSQGDRGSSPLHF.

The chain joins TRBV27 to TRBJ1-1; a weak D match, TRBD1 (6 bases). Trimming took off 3 bases at V and 3 bases at J, with 8 bases between the two ends. In germline, CDR1 is MNHEY, CDR2 SMNVEV (reference sequence). The CDR3 consists of 13 residues. The CDR3 DNA reads as TGTGCCAGCAGTTTTCAGGGGCACACTGAAGCTTTCTTT. This encodes CASSFQGHTEAFF.

This clone was detected a few times. The rearrangement uses TRBV10-3 and TRBJ2-1, with 7 bases aligning to TRBD1. Germline CDR1 reads ENHRY; CDR2 reads SYGVKD. V trimming: 7 bases; J trimming: 5 bases; junction bases outside the gene matches: 2. This CDR3 contains 12 residues. CDR3 bases: TGTGCCATCAAAGACAGGGACAATGAGCAGTTCTTC. Amino acids: CAIKDRDNEQFF.

This clone was counted a few times. DNA for the CDR3: TGTGCCAGCAGCTTAGACAGAATGAACACTGAAGCTTTCTTT. It encodes CASSLDRMNTEAFF. This rearrangement joins TRBV5-6 to TRBJ1-1; D may be TRBD1 (5 bases). The CDR3 is made up of 14 amino acids. Trimming removed 2 bases at V and 0 bases at J, with 8 bases between. Germline values: CDR1 SGHDT, CDR2 YYEEEE.

The CDR3 region has the DNA TGTGCCAGTAGTCCCCGGTATAGCAATCAGCCCCAGCATTTT. This translates into CASSPRYSNQPQHF. The chain recombines TRBV19 with TRBJ1-5; D remains unclear. CDR3 length: 14 amino acids. CDR1 is LNHDA, CDR2 SQIVND, per germline (reference sequence). Trimming took 5 bases from V and 0 from J, leaving 8 bases between them. Full variable domain (outside the CDR3, taken from reference TRBV19 and TRBJ1-5): DGGITQSPKYLFRKEGQNVTLSCEQNLNHDAMYWYRQDPGQGLRLIYYSQIVNDFQKGDIAEGYSVSREKKESFPLTVTSAQKNPTAFYLCASSPRYSNQPQHFGDGTRLSIL.

The V gene is TRBV29-1, the J gene TRBJ2-7, with D possibly TRBD2 on 6 matching bases. The CDR3 is made up of 14 amino acids. The germline gives CDR1 SQVTM, CDR2 ANQGSEA. The V and J ends lost 3 bases and 0 bases respectively, with 12 bases between them. The CDR3 sequence is CSVDSGSNSYEQYF. The DNA for the CDR3 is TGCAGCGTTGATTCCGGGAGTAACTCCTACGAGCAGTACTTC.

This chain uses TRBV28 with TRBJ2-7, with D perhaps TRBD2 (5 bases). CDR1 MDHEN and CDR2 SYDVKM come from the germline V gene. V shed 6 bases and J shed 2 bases, with 17 bases lying between them. This CDR3 is built from 15 residues. CDR3 protein: CASRPSVGEAYEQYF. Written as DNA, the CDR3 is TGTGCCAGCAGACCCTCGGTGGGAGAGGCCTACGAGCAGTACTTC.

V usage is TRBV4-3 and J usage is TRBJ1-2; D unresolved. The germline V gene has CDR1 LGHNA and CDR2 YSLEER. V was clipped by 0 bases and J by 0 bases, with 14 bases between them. The length of the CDR3 is 17 residues. The CDR3 DNA sequence: TGCGCCAGCAGCCAAGATAGAGGAGGAAGGACTAACTATGGCTACACCTTC. This codes for CASSQDRGGRTNYGYTF.

The chain has TRBV19 and TRBJ2-3; 8 bases map to TRBD2. Germline V gene data show CDR1 as LNHDA and CDR2 as SQIVND (reference sequence). The CDR3 length is 15 residues. V dropped 5 bases and J dropped 2; count of bases not matched to a gene: 6. The CDR3 reads CASSEKRGNTDTQYF. CDR3 nucleotides: TGTGCCAGTAGTGAAAAGCGGGGGAACACAGATACGCAGTATTTT.

This chain's CDR3 is CATSRQGTNSPLHF. In DNA form, the CDR3 reads TGTGCCACCTCTCGACAGGGGACGAATTCACCCCTCCACTTT. The V and J genes are TRBV5-4 and TRBJ1-6; TRBD1 aligns across 8 bases. The CDR3 loop spans 14 amino acids. V trimming: 9 bases; J trimming: 7 bases; junction bases outside the gene matches: 9. CDR1 is SGHNT and CDR2 is YYREEE in the germline V gene (reference sequence).

The V and J genes are TRBV28 and TRBJ1-1, with D maybe TRBD1 (5 bases). Trimming removed 3 bases from V and 2 bases from J, with 16 bases in between. The CDR3 is made up of 16 amino acids. In germline, CDR1 is MDHEN, CDR2 SYDVKM. CDR3: CASSFVGQGINTEAFF. CDR3 nucleotides: TGTGCCAGCAGTTTTGTCGGGCAGGGTATCAACACTGAAGCTTTCTTT. Full variable domain (outside the CDR3, taken from reference TRBV28 and TRBJ1-1): DVKVTQSSRYLVKRTGEKVFLECVQDMDHENMFWYRQDPGLGLRLIYFSYDVKMKEKGDIPEGYSVSREKKERFSLILESASTNQTSMYLCASSFVGQGINTEAFFGQGTRLTVV.

The genes are TRBV7-9 and TRBJ1-1; perhaps TRBD1 as D (5 bases). V lost 5 bases to trimming and J lost 6 bases, with 13 bases between them. The CDR3 consists of 13 residues. CDR1 and CDR2 (germline): SEHNR, FQNEAQ (reference sequence). The CDR3 DNA reads as TGTGCCAGCAGCCGCCAGGGAGGTTCTGAAGCTTTCTTT. It is translated as CASSRQGGSEAFF.

This clone has a single count. The V gene is TRBV4-1, the J gene TRBJ2-5; D may be TRBD2 (5 bases). The CDR3 totals 12 residues. Germline assignment: CDR1 MGHRA and CDR2 YSYEKL. The V gene lost 1 base and the J gene lost 5 bases, with 5 bases spanning the gap. In DNA, the CDR3 is TGCGCCAGCAGCCAAGGGAGGGAGACCCAGTACTTC. Translating it yields CASSQGRETQYF.

The CDR3 here is CASTRDGGEKLFF. CDR3 in DNA: TGTGCCAGCACAAGGGACGGGGGGGAAAAACTGTTTTTT. The genes are TRBV6-5 and TRBJ1-4, with D possibly being TRBD1 (5 bases). Trimming took off 7 bases at V and 8 bases at J, with 14 bases between the two ends. Germline V gene data show CDR1 as MNHEY and CDR2 as SVGAGI. The CDR3 spans 13 residues.

The V call is TRBV7-9, the J call TRBJ1-5, with D possibly TRBD1 on 6 matching bases. The CDR3 consists of 14 residues. Germline assignment: CDR1 SEHNR and CDR2 FQNEAQ (reference sequence). The V end was cut by 5 bases, the J end by 4 bases, with 12 bases between. Here the CDR3 reads CASSPTGINQPQHF. The CDR3 nucleotides are TGTGCCAGCAGCCCGACAGGTATTAATCAGCCCCAGCATTTT.

Details on this clone: The sample has other DNA sequences that encode this CDR3 too. V is TRBV29-1 and J is TRBJ2-5, with TRBD2 matching over 8 bases. V was clipped by 3 bases and J by 1 base; unmatched bases: 13. Germline V lookup: CDR1 SQVTM, CDR2 ANQGSEA. The length of the CDR3 is 17 residues. CDR3 bases: TGCAGCGTTGAGGGAGGGGGGCTGGCGGGGGGCCAAGAGACCCAGTACTTC. It encodes CSVEGGGLAGGQETQYF.

This chain connects TRBV7-9 to TRBJ2-7; D uncertain. In germline, CDR1 is SEHNR, CDR2 FQNEAQ (reference sequence). V was pared by 3 bases and J by 2 bases, with 11 bases between. The CDR3 has 14 amino acids. The CDR3 is CASSLIHAPYEQYF. Written as DNA, the CDR3 is TGTGCCAGCAGCTTGATACACGCACCCTACGAGCAGTACTTC.

This clone was seen just once. The V call is TRBV9, the J call TRBJ2-1, with D possibly matching TRBD2 (6 bases). This CDR3 has 11 amino acids. Germline CDR1 is SGDLS and CDR2 is YYNGEE. V lost 4 bases and J lost 9, with 8 bases in between. The DNA for the CDR3 is TGTGCCAGCAGCCCGGGAGCTGAGCAGTTCTTC. Translated: CASSPGAEQFF.

The J gene is TRBJ2-2, the V gene TRBV5-1, with a tentative D call TRBD1 (6 bases). Trimming cost V 4 bases and J 3 bases, with 10 bases left between them. The CDR3 is made up of 14 amino acids. Germline lookup yields CDR1 SGHRS and CDR2 YFSETQ. As DNA, the CDR3 is TGCGCCAGCAGCCAACGGACAGACACCGGGGAGCTGTTTTTT. It codes for CASSQRTDTGELFF.

This clone showed up just once. The chain combines TRBV12-2 with TRBJ2-1; the table calls TRBD2, which could not be checked here. TRBV12-2 is a pseudogene segment. This CDR3 has 19 residues. The CDR3 region has the DNA TGTGCAAGTCGCTTAGCCAGGGAATATGCGGGGTGTTCCTACAATGAGCAGTTCTTC. Its protein is CASRLAREYAGCSYNEQFF.

The chain employs TRBV13 and TRBJ2-1, with TRBD2 as a possible D gene (6 bases). From germline, CDR1 is PRHDT and CDR2 FYEKMQ (reference sequence). This CDR3 has 12 amino acids. The V and J ends lost 5 bases and 13 bases respectively, with 15 bases between them. The CDR3 coding sequence is TGTGCCAGCAGCCGTACCGGGACTGCTCAGTTCTTC. Encoded protein: CASSRTGTAQFF. The full variable domain, with the rest looked up from reference TRBV13 and TRBJ2-1, is AAGVIQSPRHLIKEKRETATLKCYPIPRHDTVYWYQQGPGQDPQFLISFYEKMQSDKGSIPDRFSAQQFSDYHSELNMSSLELGDSALYFCASSRTGTAQFFGPGTRLTVL.